These T cell receptor beta chains were read from a single sample in a study of Graves' ophthalmopathy and Graves' hyperthyroidism. TCRdb used MiXCR to reprocess the multiplex PCR reads, holding one entry per CDR3 protein. The repertoire holds 600,000 to 950,000 distinct CDR3 sequences, with around 40% as singletons. The sample taken for sequencing was peripheral blood. The source is an adult man with Graves' ophthalmopathy. Each CDR3 is given with its conserved first and last residue. The D gene is left open where the match is weak. Size is omitted from some rows. Given values are once, few, many or a class for expanded clones.

TRBD2,TRBV10-3,TRBJ2-7,NA,TGTGCCACCCTAGCGGGGGAATACGAGCAGTACTTC,CATLAGEYEQYF
TRBD1,TRBV6-5,TRBJ2-2,NA,TGTGCCAGCACCAAATGGGGACAGGGCGACACCGGGGAGCTGTTTTTT,CASTKWGQGDTGELFF
TRBD1,TRBV19,TRBJ1-2,few,TGTGCCAGTGCCGGGACAGGGGTAGATAGAGGCTACACCTTC,CASAGTGVDRGYTF
TRBD1,TRBV6-5,TRBJ2-7,NA,TGTGCCATCAGTCAAGGACAGGGAGGTGGGGAGCAGTACTTC,CAISQGQGGGEQYF
NA,TRBV7-2,TRBJ1-4,NA,TGCGCCAGCAGCCAAGATCCGGTTGGAGGATTGGGCAAAAAACTGTTTTTT,CASSQDPVGGLGKKLFF
NA,TRBV20-1,TRBJ2-7,NA,TGCAGTGCTAGCGGGAGTATTTCCTACGAGCAGTACTTC,CSASGSISYEQYF
NA,TRBV29-1,TRBJ2-7,NA,TGCAGCTTTGGAGAAGAAGCCTACGAGCAGTACTTC,CSFGEEAYEQYF
NA,TRBV7-2,TRBJ1-2,many,TGTGCCAGCAGCTCAGACGGGATGGCCGGCTATGGCTACACCTTC,CASSSDGMAGYGYTF
NA,TRBV10-3,TRBJ2-6,many,TGTGCCATCAGTGAGGTCCGGAACTCTGGGGCCAACGTCCTGACTTTC,CAISEVRNSGANVLTF
NA,TRBV5-6,TRBJ2-7,NA,TGTGCCAGCAGCTTGGTCTTGGGTGCGGGGACACGCGAGCAGTACTTC,CASSLVLGAGTREQYF
TRBD1,TRBV29-1,TRBJ1-2,few,TGCAGCGTAGACAGGGGGCCCCTCTATGGCTACACCTTC,CSVDRGPLYGYTF
NA,TRBV4-3,TRBJ1-6,few,TGCGCCAGCAGCCAGGACGATTCAGGCCCCCTCCACTTT,CASSQDDSGPLHF
NA,TRBV10-3,TRBJ1-3,NA,TGTGCCAGCAGAGGGCCGCCCGGAAACACCATATATTTT,CASRGPPGNTIYF
NA,TRBV2,TRBJ1-4,many,TGTGCCAGCAGTGAGCAGCCAACTAATGAAAAACTGTTTTTT,CASSEQPTNEKLFF
NA,TRBV2,TRBJ1-5,NA,TGTGCCAGCAGTCCCACAGGGAGAAGCGATCAGCCCCAGCATTTT,CASSPTGRSDQPQHF
TRBD1,TRBV12-3/TRBV12-4,TRBJ1-2,many,TGTGCCAGCAGCGACAGGGTCGACGGCTACACCTTC,CASSDRVDGYTF
NA,TRBV11-2,TRBJ1-1,NA,TGTGCCAGCAGCTTAGTGAGGGGCGTCGCTGAAGCTTTCTTT,CASSLVRGVAEAFF
NA,TRBV14,TRBJ2-2,few,TGTGCCAGCAGCCCCAGGGGCGAGAACGGGGAGCTGTTTTTT,CASSPRGENGELFF
NA,TRBV2,TRBJ1-4,NA,TGTGCCAGCAGTGCAGGAGGGCCCGCAACTAATGAAAAACTGTTTTTT,CASSAGGPATNEKLFF
NA,TRBV7-9,TRBJ2-2,NA,TGTGCCAGCAGCCAACCCGCACACCGAGGCGGGGAGCTGTTTTTT,CASSQPAHRGGELFF
TRBD1,TRBV7-2,TRBJ2-7,few,TGTGCCAGCAGCTTATTCGCAGGGGGCAGGTACGAGCAGTACTTC,CASSLFAGGRYEQYF
TRBD1,TRBV9,TRBJ2-7,NA,TGTGCCAGCAGCGTTGACAGGGATACCTACGAGCAGTACTTC,CASSVDRDTYEQYF
NA,TRBV4-3,TRBJ2-5,NA,TGCGCCAGCAGCCTAGGACTGAGCCAGTACTTC,CASSLGLSQYF
NA,TRBV7-2,TRBJ2-5,many,TGTGCCAGCAGCTCCTCTCACCAAGAGACCCAGTACTTC,CASSSSHQETQYF
TRBD1,TRBV7-2,TRBJ1-5,few,TGTGCCAGCAGCCCCCGACAGGGGGCCCAGCCCCAGCATTTT,CASSPRQGAQPQHF
NA,TRBV6-1,TRBJ2-7,few,TGTGCCAGCAGTTCCTCCCACACGGCAGCGTACGAGCAGTACTTC,CASSSSHTAAYEQYF
NA,TRBV7-9,TRBJ1-2,many,TGTGCCAGCAGCTTGGGTTCCACCTCTCACTATGGCTACACCTTC,CASSLGSTSHYGYTF
NA,TRBV24-1,TRBJ1-5,once,TGTGCCAGCAGTTTTCAGGTGGGGAGCAATCAGCCCCAGCATTTT,CASSFQVGSNQPQHF
NA,TRBV11-2,TRBJ1-6,once,TGTGCCAGCAGACAGGTCTCAGGGGATTCACCCCTCCACTTT,CASRQVSGDSPLHF
TRBD1,TRBV10-3,TRBJ1-2,NA,TGTGCCATCGGGGACAGGGGGCTCTCTGGCTACACCTTC,CAIGDRGLSGYTF
TRBD2,TRBV7-9,TRBJ2-7,NA,TGCGCCAGCAGCCACGGACGGGGGGGGGCCGAGCAGTACTTC,CASSHGRGGAEQYF
NA,TRBV7-2,TRBJ2-7,NA,TGTGCCAGCAGCTCCGATAGCACGGACGAGCAGTACTTC,CASSSDSTDEQYF
TRBD2,TRBV10-2,TRBJ2-5,once,TGCGCCAGCAGCCAAGGGGGACTAGCACAAGGGACCCAGTACTTC,CASSQGGLAQGTQYF
NA,TRBV25-1,TRBJ1-2,NA,TGTGCCAGCAGTGCTACCCCGCGGAAGGGACAATATGGCTACACCTTC,CASSATPRKGQYGYTF
NA,TRBV10-3,TRBJ2-6,many,TGTGCCATCAGCCTAACTGAGAGTCGGGCCAACGTCCTGACTTTC,CAISLTESRANVLTF
NA,TRBV3-1,TRBJ1-1,NA,TGTGCCAGCAGCCAATGGAAGGGTGAAGCTTTCTTT,CASSQWKGEAFF
NA,TRBV29-1,TRBJ1-2,NA,TGCAGCGTTGAACCCGACAGTGGAAACGGCTACACCTTC,CSVEPDSGNGYTF
NA,TRBV20-1,TRBJ1-2,NA,TGCAGTGCCAGTAGTATTTTGGGAGGACTACCCTATGGCTACACCTTC,CSASSILGGLPYGYTF
NA,TRBV6-1,TRBJ2-5,NA,TGTGCCAGCAGTCGGTCGGAGCCACAAGAGACCCAGTACTTC,CASSRSEPQETQYF
NA,TRBV29-1,TRBJ1-1,NA,TGCAGCGTTGAAGATGGGACGGCAGGGCTGGTCAACACTGAAGCTTTCTTT,CSVEDGTAGLVNTEAFF
TRBD1,TRBV7-2,TRBJ1-4,many,TGTGCCAGCAGCCCACGACAGGGATGGGCTCTTGGGAAACTGTTTTTT,CASSPRQGWALGKLFF
NA,TRBV2,TRBJ2-6,NA,TGTGCCAGCAGCGGCGGGGACCTTACCTCTGGGGCCAACGTCCTGACTTTC,CASSGGDLTSGANVLTF
NA,TRBV28,TRBJ2-7,many,TGTGCCAGCATAAGACGGAGTCCCTACGAGCAGTACTTC,CASIRRSPYEQYF
TRBD2,TRBV20-1,TRBJ2-7,few,TGCAGTGCCCCGGGACTAGCGGGAGACGAGCAGTACTTC,CSAPGLAGDEQYF
NA,TRBV24-1,TRBJ1-5,NA,TGTGCCAGCAGCCAAGAGGGGGGGGCCCAGCATTTT,CASSQEGGAQHF
NA,TRBV10-3,TRBJ2-7,NA,TGTGCCATCAGTGCTCAGGGCGCGGGATTACTCAACGAGCAGTACTTC,CAISAQGAGLLNEQYF
NA,TRBV20-1,TRBJ1-4,NA,TGCAGTGCTAGCGACAGTTTCCAAGGAGAAAAACTGTTTTTT,CSASDSFQGEKLFF
TRBD1,TRBV24-1,TRBJ1-2,many,TGTGCCACCAGTGATTTTGGAACAGGGGGTGGCTACACCTTC,CATSDFGTGGGYTF
TRBD2,TRBV20-1,TRBJ2-1,NA,TGCAGTGCAAGGGGACTAGCGGATTACAATGAGCAGTTCTTC,CSARGLADYNEQFF
TRBD1,TRBV15,TRBJ2-5,many,TGTGCCACCAGCAGGGACAGGGTTAAACAAGAGACCCAGTACTTC,CATSRDRVKQETQYF
TRBD1,TRBV29-1,TRBJ1-2,many,TGCAGCGCTGGACAGGGAAACTATGGCTACACCTTC,CSAGQGNYGYTF
TRBD1,TRBV2,TRBJ1-5,many,TGTGCCAGCAGTGGCGACAGGGGCGTAGGGCAGCCCCAGCATTTT,CASSGDRGVGQPQHF
NA,TRBV15,TRBJ1-5,NA,TGTGCCACCAGCAGTGAGGGTACAGGGACGAGGGGCAATCAGCCCCAGCATTTT,CATSSEGTGTRGNQPQHF